Here is one T cell receptor beta chain with its context. The target antigen is unknown. These data come from a study of T-cell memory formation after mild COVID-19. Broader study findings: A subset of responding clones appeared in pre-infection memory, suggesting cross-reactive memory joined.

Between the trimmed V and J ends, which lost 0 bases and 5 bases, there was a span of 12 bases. This CDR3 contains 15 residues. Germline assignment: CDR1 SGHRS and CDR2 YFSETQ. Using its own MiXCR run on the 5' RACE reads, TCRdb lists one record per CDR3 protein. Of more than 300,000 distinct CDR3 sequences listed, 20% to 25% are singletons. This chain connects TRBV5-1 to TRBJ1-5, with D possibly matching TRBD1 (5 bases). The sequence was collected from a man between 18 and 35 years old who had mild COVID-19 (a few samples of this study predate the infection). Cell type and time point are not known. Source material: PBMCs or a T cell subset sorted from them (not recorded which). The DNA for the CDR3 is TGCGCCAGCAGCTTGGACGGGGGAAACTATCAGCCCCAGCATTTT. It yields the protein CASSLDGGNYQPQHF.